This TCR beta chain was identified during a study of shared clonotypes between healthy human individuals. The overall study: Three plates were used per donor for CD4 naive, three for CD4 memory, two for CD8 naive and one for CD8 memory.

Germline CDR1 reads MNHEY; CDR2 reads SVGAGI. There are 16 residues in the CDR3. V dropped 0 bases and J dropped 0; count of bases not matched to a gene: 1. Sequenced by immunoSEQ multiplex PCR; TCRdb stores in-frame clones only, minus some. The data contain more than 2,000,000 clones, just over 90% of them singletons. This sequence joins TRBV6-5 and TRBJ2-1; 8 positions match TRBD2. The receptor's source is a man aged 18-30 years in good health. Some clones in this sample may be carry-over from other donors' samples. Sequenced material: naive CD4+ T cells from PBMCs. Subset in this sample: CD45RA+ positively selected. The CDR3 coding sequence is TGTGCCAGCAGTTACTCTAGCGGGAACTCCTACAATGAGCAGTTCTTC. Translation: CASSYSSGNSYNEQFF.